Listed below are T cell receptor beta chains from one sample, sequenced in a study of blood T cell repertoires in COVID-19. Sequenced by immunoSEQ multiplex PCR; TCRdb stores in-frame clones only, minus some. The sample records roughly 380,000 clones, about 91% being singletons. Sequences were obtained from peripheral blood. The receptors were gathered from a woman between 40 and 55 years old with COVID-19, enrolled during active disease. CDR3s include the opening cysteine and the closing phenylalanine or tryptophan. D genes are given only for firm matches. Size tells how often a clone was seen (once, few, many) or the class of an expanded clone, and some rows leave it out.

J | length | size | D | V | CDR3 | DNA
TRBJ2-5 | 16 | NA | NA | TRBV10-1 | CASSEATTGTQETQYF | TGCGCCAGCAGTGAGGCCACAACAGGGACCCAAGAGACCCAGTACTTC
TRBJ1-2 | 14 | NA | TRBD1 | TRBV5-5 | CASSLQGQGYGYTF | TGTGCCAGCAGCTTGCAGGGACAGGGCTATGGCTACACCTTC
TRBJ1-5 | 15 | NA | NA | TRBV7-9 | CASSSGALGNQPQHF | TGTGCCAGCAGCTCGGGTGCTTTAGGCAATCAGCCCCAGCATTTT
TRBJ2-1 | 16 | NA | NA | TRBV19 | CASSIVRVSSYNEQFF | TGTGCCAGTAGTATAGTCCGGGTCTCGTCTTACAATGAGCAGTTCTTC
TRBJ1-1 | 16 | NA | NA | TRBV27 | CASSLWRGRGNTEAFF | TGTGCCAGCAGTTTATGGCGGGGAAGGGGGAACACTGAAGCTTTCTTT
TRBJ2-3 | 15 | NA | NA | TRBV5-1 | CASSSGTYSTDTQYF | TGCGCCAGCAGCTCCGGGACTTATAGCACAGATACGCAGTATTTT
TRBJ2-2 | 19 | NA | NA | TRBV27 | CASSRSGPGHLMGTGELFF | TGTGCCAGCAGCAGATCAGGACCGGGACACCTAATGGGGACCGGGGAGCTGTTTTTT
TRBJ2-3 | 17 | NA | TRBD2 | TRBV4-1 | CASSQDGIAGSRDTQYF | TGCGCCAGCAGCCAAGATGGGATAGCGGGGAGTAGAGATACGCAGTATTTT
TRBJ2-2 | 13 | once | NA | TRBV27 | CASSFRGPGELFF | TGTGCCAGCAGTTTCAGGGGACCCGGGGAGCTGTTTTTT
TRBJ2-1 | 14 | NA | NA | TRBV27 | CASSPTPSQSEQFF | TGTGCCAGCAGTCCTACCCCGAGTCAATCTGAGCAGTTCTTC
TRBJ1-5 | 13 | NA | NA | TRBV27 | CASKGHSNQPQHF | TGTGCCAGCAAAGGACACAGCAATCAGCCCCAGCATTTT
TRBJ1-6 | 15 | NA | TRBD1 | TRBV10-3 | CAISESGQFNSPLHF | TGTGCCATCAGTGAGTCGGGACAGTTCAATTCACCCCTCCACTTT
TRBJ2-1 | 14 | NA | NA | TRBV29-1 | CSAAGQITPNEQFF | TGCAGCGCCGCGGGGCAGATCACTCCCAATGAGCAGTTCTTC
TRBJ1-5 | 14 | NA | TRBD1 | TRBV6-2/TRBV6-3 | CASSRTGANQPQHF | TGTGCCAGCAGCCGGACAGGGGCCAATCAGCCCCAGCATTTT
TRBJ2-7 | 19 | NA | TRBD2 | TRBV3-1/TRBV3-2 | CASSQDFASGRGAINEQYF | TGTGCCAGCAGCCAAGATTTTGCTAGCGGGAGGGGCGCTATTAACGAGCAGTACTTC
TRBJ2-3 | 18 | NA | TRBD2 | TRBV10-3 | CAITPAGTSGASTDTQYF | TGTGCCATCACTCCCGCCGGGACTAGCGGGGCTAGCACAGATACGCAGTATTTT
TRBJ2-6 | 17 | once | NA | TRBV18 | CASSLFQSGSGANVLTF | TGTGCCAGCTCACTATTTCAGTCAGGGTCTGGGGCCAACGTCCTGACTTTC
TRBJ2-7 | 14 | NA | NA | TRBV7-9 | CASSPGLPDHEQYF | TGTGCCAGCAGTCCGGGACTGCCAGACCACGAGCAGTACTTC
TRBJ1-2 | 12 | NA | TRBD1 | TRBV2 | CASRIHRGGYTF | TGTGCCAGCAGAATTCACAGGGGTGGCTACACCTTC
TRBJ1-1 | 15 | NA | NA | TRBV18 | CASSSAARMNTEAFF | TGTGCCAGCTCATCGGCGGCACGCATGAACACTGAAGCTTTCTTT
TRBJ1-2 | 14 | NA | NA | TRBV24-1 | CATSMSQGTYGYTF | TGTGCCACCTCTATGAGTCAGGGAACCTATGGCTACACCTTC
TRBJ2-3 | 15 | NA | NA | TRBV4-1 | CASSQPDRSTDTQYF | TGCGCCAGCAGCCAACCGGACAGATCCACAGATACGCAGTATTTT
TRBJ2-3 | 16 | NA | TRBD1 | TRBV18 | CASSPGTGLGTDTQYF | TGTGCCAGCTCACCAGGGACAGGGTTAGGCACAGATACGCAGTATTTT
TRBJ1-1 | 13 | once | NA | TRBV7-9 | CASSFMPDTEAFF | TGTGCCAGCAGCTTTATGCCAGACACTGAAGCTTTCTTT
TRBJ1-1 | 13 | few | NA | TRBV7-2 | CASSLDRHTEAFF | TGTGCCAGCAGCTTAGACAGGCACACTGAAGCTTTCTTT
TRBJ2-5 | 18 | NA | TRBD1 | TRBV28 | CASSHATITTGGFGAQYF | TGTGCCAGCAGTCATGCCACAATTACGACAGGGGGGTTTGGGGCCCAGTACTTC
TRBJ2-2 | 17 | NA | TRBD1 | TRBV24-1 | CATSDFPGQGLIGELFF | TGTGCCACCAGTGATTTCCCTGGACAGGGTCTGATCGGGGAGCTGTTTTTT
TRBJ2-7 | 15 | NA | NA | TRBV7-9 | CASSLGVGNGGEQYF | TGTGCCAGCAGCTTAGGTGTCGGGAACGGAGGCGAGCAGTACTTC
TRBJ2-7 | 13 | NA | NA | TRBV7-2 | CASQEQGAYEQYF | TGTGCCAGCCAGGAGCAGGGCGCCTACGAGCAGTACTTC
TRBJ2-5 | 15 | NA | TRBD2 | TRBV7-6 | CASSLDGGAWETQYF | TGTGCCAGCAGCTTAGACGGGGGGGCGTGGGAGACCCAGTACTTC
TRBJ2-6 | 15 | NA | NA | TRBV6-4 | CASSEGVGGANVLTF | TGTGCCAGCAGTGAAGGGGTTGGTGGGGCCAACGTCCTGACTTTC
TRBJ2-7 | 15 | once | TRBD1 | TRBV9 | CASSVGTGKEYEQYF | TGTGCCAGCAGCGTAGGGACAGGGAAAGAGTACGAGCAGTACTTC
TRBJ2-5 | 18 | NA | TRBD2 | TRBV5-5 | CASSLEGLAGGGQETQYF | TGTGCCAGCAGCTTGGAGGGACTAGCGGGGGGTGGGCAAGAGACCCAGTACTTC
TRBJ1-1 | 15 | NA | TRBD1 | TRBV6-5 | CASSYWSGGSAEAFF | TGTGCCAGCAGTTACTGGTCAGGGGGTTCTGCTGAAGCTTTCTTT
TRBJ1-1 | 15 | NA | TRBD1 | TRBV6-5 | CASSYSGRGDTEAFF | TGTGCCAGCAGTTACTCCGGCAGGGGGGACACTGAAGCTTTCTTT
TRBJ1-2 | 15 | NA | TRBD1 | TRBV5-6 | CASSYGTGAQLGYTF | TGTGCCAGCAGCTACGGGACAGGGGCCCAGCTTGGCTACACCTTC
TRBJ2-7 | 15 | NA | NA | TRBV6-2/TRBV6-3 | CASSYLGAYSYEQYF | TGTGCCAGCAGTTACTTGGGGGCCTATTCCTACGAGCAGTACTTC
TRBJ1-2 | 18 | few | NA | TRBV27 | CASSLEAFGGAARLGYTF | TGTGCCAGCAGTTTAGAGGCGTTCGGGGGGGCCGCCAGACTCGGCTACACCTTC
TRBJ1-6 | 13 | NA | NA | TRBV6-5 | CASGGPGGSPLHF | TGTGCCAGCGGGGGACCTGGGGGGTCACCCCTCCACTTT
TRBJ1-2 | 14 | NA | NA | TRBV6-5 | CASCNRAEGSGYTF | TGTGCCAGCTGTAACAGGGCCGAGGGAAGCGGCTACACCTTC
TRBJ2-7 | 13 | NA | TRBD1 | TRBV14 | CASSHTGGYEQYF | TGTGCCAGCAGCCATACAGGGGGTTACGAGCAGTACTTC
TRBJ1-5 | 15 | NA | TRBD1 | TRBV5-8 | CASTSTGAGNQPQHF | TGTGCCAGCACATCGACAGGGGCAGGCAATCAGCCCCAGCATTTT
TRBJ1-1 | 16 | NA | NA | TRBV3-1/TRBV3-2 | CASSHREGGFNTEAFF | TGTGCCAGCAGCCACCGGGAAGGCGGATTTAACACTGAAGCTTTCTTT
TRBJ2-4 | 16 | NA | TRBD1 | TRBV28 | CASRESGGAGKNIQYF | TGTGCCAGCAGAGAATCAGGGGGCGCGGGCAAAAACATTCAGTACTTC
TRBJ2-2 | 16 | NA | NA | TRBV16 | CASSQRVTRNTGELFF | TGTGCCAGCAGCCAACGCGTTACCCGGAACACCGGGGAGCTGTTTTTT